The 19 T cell receptor beta chains given below trace back to one sample, sequenced in a study of blood T cell repertoires in COVID-19. TCRdb keeps only in-frame clones here, not all; method: immunoSEQ multiplex PCR. The sample holds 200,000 to 250,000 clones, over 80% seen once. The sequencing input was PBMCs or T cells enriched from blood (not recorded which). These receptors all stem from a man between 18 and 35 years old with acute COVID-19.

V gene TRBV28 combines with J gene TRBJ2-1, with D uncertain. V lost 4 bases to trimming and J lost 0 bases, with 13 bases between them. Germline-derived CDR1 and CDR2 are MDHEN and SYDVKM. This CDR3 is 16 amino acids long. Here the CDR3 DNA reads TGTGCCAGCAGTTCCCCAAGCGAAAGCTCCTACAATGAGCAGTTCTTC. Translation: CASSSPSESSYNEQFF.

The V and J genes are TRBV9 and TRBJ1-5; weak D call: TRBD1 (6 bases). The CDR3 spans 14 residues. CDR1 SGDLS and CDR2 YYNGEE come from the germline V gene. Trimming stripped 3 bases from V and 1 base from J, with 8 bases between. The CDR3 coding sequence is TGTGCCAGCAGCGAAGGGACAAGCAATCAGCCCCAGCATTTT. It encodes CASSEGTSNQPQHF.

The chain carries TRBV11-3 and TRBJ2-1, with 8 bases matching TRBD1. After removal of 5 bases from V and 4 bases from J, the junction contained 10 bases not matched to a gene. The CDR3 runs to 16 residues. The germline gives CDR1 SGHNT, CDR2 YENEEA. The CDR3 nucleotides read TGTGCCAGCAGCCCTAGTTGGGACAGGAGTTACAATGAGCAGTTCTTC. Its translation is CASSPSWDRSYNEQFF.

The chain recombines TRBV28 with TRBJ1-5, with 10 bases matching TRBD1. V lost 6 bases to trimming and J lost 6 bases; unmatched junction nucleotides: 8. This CDR3 is 15 amino acids long. The germline V gene encodes CDR1 MDHEN and CDR2 SYDVKM. The CDR3 region has the DNA TGTGCCAGCAGCTCAGGACAGGGGGAGAGTCAGCCCCAGCATTTT. As protein: CASSSGQGESQPQHF.

This clone was detected only once. J is TRBJ2-6 and V is TRBV25-1, with 9 bases identical to TRBD1. The CDR3 length is 16 residues. CDR1 and CDR2 from the germline V gene are MGHDK and SYGVNS. Losses at the gene ends were 8 bases for V and 4 bases for J; bases not matched to a gene: 9. CDR3 in amino acids: CASLTGTGRGANVLTF. CDR3 in DNA: TGTGCCAGCCTTACCGGGACAGGGCGCGGGGCCAACGTCCTGACTTTC.

This clone has just a few counts. The chain employs TRBV19 and TRBJ2-1; 9 bases align to TRBD2. The germline gives CDR1 LNHDA, CDR2 SQIVND (reference sequence). Unmatched junction bases numbered 6, after V lost 6 bases and J lost 3 bases. This CDR3 has 15 residues. This chain's CDR3 is CASRLAGDLYNEQFF. CDR3 in DNA: TGTGCCAGTAGATTAGCGGGAGACCTCTACAATGAGCAGTTCTTC.

The genes are TRBV11-3 and TRBJ2-7, with D possibly TRBD2 on 6 matching bases. Germline CDR1 is SGHNT and CDR2 is YENEEA. Trimming pared 5 bases from V and 2 bases from J, leaving 13 bases between. This CDR3 has 14 amino acids. Written as DNA, the CDR3 is TGTGCCAGCAGCCAGACTAGTTCTACCTACGAGCAGTACTTC. As protein: CASSQTSSTYEQYF.

This rearrangement joins TRBV19 to TRBJ1-6, with D possibly being TRBD1 (5 bases). Germline lookup yields CDR1 LNHDA and CDR2 SQIVND (reference sequence). The CDR3 has 13 residues. The V gene lost 5 bases and the J gene lost 8 bases, with 10 bases spanning the gap. CDR3 amino acids: CASSRQGDSPLHF. The CDR3 DNA sequence: TGTGCCAGTAGTCGTCAAGGGGATTCACCCCTCCACTTT. Full variable domain (remainder filled in from reference TRBV19 and TRBJ1-6): DGGITQSPKYLFRKEGQNVTLSCEQNLNHDAMYWYRQDPGQGLRLIYYSQIVNDFQKGDIAEGYSVSREKKESFPLTVTSAQKNPTAFYLCASSRQGDSPLHFGNGTRLTVT.

This chain connects TRBV24-1 to TRBJ2-3; 7 positions match TRBD1. The V gene's germline CDR1 is KGHDR and CDR2 SFDVKD. After removal of 3 bases from V and 1 base from J, the junction contained 6 bases not matched to a gene. The CDR3 has 16 amino acids. CDR3 protein: CATSDAQGFGTDTQYF. CDR3 bases: TGTGCCACCAGTGATGCACAGGGGTTCGGCACAGATACGCAGTATTTT.

The rearrangement uses TRBV28 and TRBJ2-3; 8 positions agree with TRBD1. The J segment lost 4 bases and the V segment lost 7 bases, leaving 4 bases of the junction unmatched. The CDR3 covers 13 residues. In germline, CDR1 is MDHEN, CDR2 SYDVKM. CDR3 residues: CASTRQGPDTQYF. The CDR3 nucleotides read TGTGCCAGCACCCGACAGGGGCCAGATACGCAGTATTTT.

CDR3 residues: CASEIAGTDTQYF. The CDR3 coding sequence is TGTGCCAGCGAGATAGCGGGCACAGATACGCAGTATTTT. V usage is TRBV7-2 and J usage is TRBJ2-3; D is perhaps TRBD2 (6 bases). Germline V gene sequence: CDR1 SGHTA, CDR2 FQGNSA. There are 13 residues in the CDR3. V dropped 8 bases and J dropped 1 base, with 10 bases sitting between them.

The chain is built from TRBV5-1 and TRBJ1-4; a possible D gene is TRBD1 (6 bases). The CDR3 contains 15 residues. V lost 4 bases to trimming and J lost 8 bases, with 18 bases between them. From germline, CDR1 is SGHRS and CDR2 YFSETQ. The CDR3 reads CASSLGLGAGEKLFF. The CDR3 DNA sequence: TGCGCCAGCAGCCTTGGGTTGGGGGCTGGGGAAAAACTGTTTTTT.

V is TRBV5-1 and J is TRBJ2-1; 8 bases are shared with TRBD2. J gave up 7 bases and V 0 bases, and 3 bases lay outside the gene matches. This CDR3 is 14 amino acids long. The germline gives CDR1 SGHRS, CDR2 YFSETQ. The CDR3, as DNA: TGCGCCAGCAGCTTGGAAGCGGGGGCTAATGAGCAGTTCTTC. It yields the protein CASSLEAGANEQFF.

The CDR3 nucleotides are TGTGCCAGCTCACCTTCCCCCCCCCGGGATACCGGACTCTACGAGCAGTACTTC. Protein: CASSPSPPRDTGLYEQYF. The V gene is TRBV18, the J gene TRBJ2-7, with D possibly TRBD2 on 5 matching bases. The CDR3 has 18 amino acids. The V end was cut by 3 bases, the J end by 3 bases, with 24 bases between. Germline lookup yields CDR1 KGHSH and CDR2 LQKENI.

CDR3 region: CASTSDRGLHNEQFF. In nucleotides, the CDR3 is TGTGCCAGTACCTCGGACAGGGGACTACACAATGAGCAGTTCTTC. The gene calls are TRBV19 and TRBJ2-1; 9 nucleotides align to TRBD1. The CDR3 has 15 amino acids. J was trimmed by 5 bases and V by 7 bases; bases with no gene match: 9. From germline, CDR1 is LNHDA and CDR2 SQIVND (reference sequence).

This clone was detected a few times. V is TRBV5-6 and J is TRBJ2-7; D not resolved. Germline V CDR1 and CDR2: SGHDT, YYEEEE. Trimming removed 1 base from V and 5 bases from J, with 7 bases in between. This CDR3 is 12 amino acids long. The CDR3 nucleotides read TGTGCCAGCAGCTTGAATCGGGACGAGCAGTACTTC. Residues: CASSLNRDEQYF.

DNA of the CDR3: TGTGCCAGCAGCTTGGAGCGCACTGAAGCTTTCTTT. It is translated as CASSLERTEAFF. The rearrangement uses TRBV7-9 and TRBJ1-1; D not certain. CDR3 length: 12 amino acids. V dropped 3 bases and J dropped 4 bases, with 6 bases sitting between them. Germline CDR1 is SEHNR and CDR2 is FQNEAQ (reference sequence).

In its sample, this clone was seen once. J is TRBJ2-4 and V is TRBV5-8; 9 positions agree with TRBD1. The ends lost 7 bases at V and 0 bases at J; junction bases unmatched: 5. This CDR3 comprises 15 residues. CDR1 is SGHTS and CDR2 is YDEGEE in the germline V gene. CDR3 amino acids: CASYMTGGAKNIQYF. The CDR3 region has the DNA TGTGCCAGCTATATGACAGGGGGAGCCAAAAACATTCAGTACTTC.

This rearrangement joins TRBV9 to TRBJ1-4; the D gene is possibly TRBD1 (5 bases). With 3 bases removed from V and 3 bases from J, the gap between germline ends came to 18 bases. CDR1 and CDR2 from the germline V gene are SGDLS and YYNGEE. This CDR3 is 17 amino acids long. Here the CDR3 reads CASSGNPQGVANEKLFF. CDR3 nucleotides: TGTGCCAGCAGCGGAAACCCTCAGGGTGTAGCTAATGAAAAACTGTTTTTT.